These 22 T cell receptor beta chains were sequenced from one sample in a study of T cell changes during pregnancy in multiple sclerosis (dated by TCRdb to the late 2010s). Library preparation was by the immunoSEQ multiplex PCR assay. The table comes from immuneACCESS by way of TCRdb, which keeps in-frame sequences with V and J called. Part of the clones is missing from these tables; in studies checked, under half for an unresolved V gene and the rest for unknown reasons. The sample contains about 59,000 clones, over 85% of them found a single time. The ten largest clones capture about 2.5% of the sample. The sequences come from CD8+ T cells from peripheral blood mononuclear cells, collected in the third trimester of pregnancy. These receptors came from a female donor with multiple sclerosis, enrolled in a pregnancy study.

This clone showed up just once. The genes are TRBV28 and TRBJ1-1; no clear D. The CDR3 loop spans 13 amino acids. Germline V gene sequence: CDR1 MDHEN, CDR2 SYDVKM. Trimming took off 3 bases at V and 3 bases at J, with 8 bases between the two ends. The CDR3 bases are TGTGCCAGCAGTTTTTCAACTTACACTGAAGCTTTCTTT. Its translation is CASSFSTYTEAFF.

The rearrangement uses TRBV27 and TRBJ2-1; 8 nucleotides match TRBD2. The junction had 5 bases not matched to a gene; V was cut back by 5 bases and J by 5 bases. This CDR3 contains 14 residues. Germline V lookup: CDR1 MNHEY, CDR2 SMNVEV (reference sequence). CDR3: CASSDGGVNNEQFF. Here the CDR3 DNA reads TGTGCCAGCAGTGACGGGGGGGTTAACAATGAGCAGTTCTTC.

The CDR3 DNA reads TGTGCCAGCACCCAGTCGGGATTCCCTAATGAAAAACTGTTTTTT. Protein sequence: CASTQSGFPNEKLFF. V gene TRBV27 combines with J gene TRBJ1-4; the D is unclear. The CDR3 loop spans 15 amino acids. CDR1 is MNHEY, CDR2 SMNVEV, per germline (reference sequence). Trimming left V 7 bases short and J 3 bases short, with 15 bases between.

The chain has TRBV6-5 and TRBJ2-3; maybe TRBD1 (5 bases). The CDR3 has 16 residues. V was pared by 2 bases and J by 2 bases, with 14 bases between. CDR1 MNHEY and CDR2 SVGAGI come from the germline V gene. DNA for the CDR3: TGTGCCAGCAGTTACGTGCTAGACAGTAACACAGATACGCAGTATTTT. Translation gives CASSYVLDSNTDTQYF.

The chain's CDR3 is CASSLTGTSFYEQYF. The DNA of the CDR3 is TGTGCCAGCAGTCTAACCGGGACTAGCTTTTACGAGCAGTACTTC. The J gene is TRBJ2-5, the V gene TRBV27, with 9 bases fitting TRBD2. The DNA end favors TRBJ2-7, so the J call may be wrong. From germline, CDR1 is MNHEY and CDR2 SMNVEV (reference sequence). This CDR3 is 15 amino acids long.

CDR3 residues: CASSTPFGGGRASDTQYF. The DNA for the CDR3 is TGTGCCAGCAGCACCCCATTCGGAGGCGGGAGGGCTTCAGATACGCAGTATTTT. This chain connects TRBV2 to TRBJ2-3; 9 bases align to TRBD2. From germline, CDR1 is SNHLY and CDR2 FYNNEI. Germline trimming cut 6 bases from V and 4 bases from J; bases unmatched to any gene: 17. The CDR3 loop spans 18 amino acids.

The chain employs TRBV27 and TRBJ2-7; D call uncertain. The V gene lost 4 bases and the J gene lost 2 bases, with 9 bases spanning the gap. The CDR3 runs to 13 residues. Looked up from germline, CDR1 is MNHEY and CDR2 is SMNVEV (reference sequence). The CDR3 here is CASSWSSAYEQYF. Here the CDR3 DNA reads TGTGCCAGCAGTTGGTCGAGCGCCTACGAGCAGTACTTC.

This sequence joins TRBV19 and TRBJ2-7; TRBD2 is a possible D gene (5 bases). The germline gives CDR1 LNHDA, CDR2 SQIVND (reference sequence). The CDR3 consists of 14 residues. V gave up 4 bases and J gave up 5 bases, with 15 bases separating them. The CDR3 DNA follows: TGTGCCAGTAGTAACCGGGATCTTCTCCACGAGCAGTACTTC. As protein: CASSNRDLLHEQYF.

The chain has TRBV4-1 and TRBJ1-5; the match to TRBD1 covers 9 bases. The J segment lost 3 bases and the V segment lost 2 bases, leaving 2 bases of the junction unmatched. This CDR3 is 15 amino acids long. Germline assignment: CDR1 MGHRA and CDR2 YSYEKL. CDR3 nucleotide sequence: TGCGCCAGCAGCCAAAACAGGGGGCCCAATCAGCCCCAGCATTTT. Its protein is CASSQNRGPNQPQHF.

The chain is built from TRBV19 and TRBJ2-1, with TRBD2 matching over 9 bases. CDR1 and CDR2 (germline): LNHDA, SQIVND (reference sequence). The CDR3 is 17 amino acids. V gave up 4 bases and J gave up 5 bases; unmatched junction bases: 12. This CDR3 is CASSSIIAGELNNEQFF. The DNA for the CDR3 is TGTGCCAGTAGTAGCATAATAGCGGGAGAGCTTAACAATGAGCAGTTCTTC.

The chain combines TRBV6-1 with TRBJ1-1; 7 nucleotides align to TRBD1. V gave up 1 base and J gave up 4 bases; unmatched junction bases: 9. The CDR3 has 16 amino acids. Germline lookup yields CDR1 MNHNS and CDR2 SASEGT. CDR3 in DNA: TGTGCCAGCAGTGAAGTCCAGGGGGGCAGGGGCACTGAAGCTTTCTTT. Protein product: CASSEVQGGRGTEAFF.

The CDR3 DNA reads as TGTGCCTGGAGTGAAGGGACAGGGAACACTGAAGCTTTCTTT. It codes for CAWSEGTGNTEAFF. The chain employs TRBV30 and TRBJ1-1, with 8 bases aligning to TRBD1. The CDR3 totals 14 residues. Germline CDR1 GTSNPN, CDR2 SVGIG (reference sequence). V shed 1 base and J 1 base; nucleotides not matched to a gene: 2.

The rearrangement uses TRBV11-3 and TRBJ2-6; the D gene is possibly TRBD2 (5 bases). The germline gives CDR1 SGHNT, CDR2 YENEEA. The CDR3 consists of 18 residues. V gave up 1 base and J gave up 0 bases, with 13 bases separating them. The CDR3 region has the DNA TGTGCCAGCAGCTTAGGACTACGTATAAGCTCTGGGGCCAACGTCCTGACTTTC. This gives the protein CASSLGLRISSGANVLTF.

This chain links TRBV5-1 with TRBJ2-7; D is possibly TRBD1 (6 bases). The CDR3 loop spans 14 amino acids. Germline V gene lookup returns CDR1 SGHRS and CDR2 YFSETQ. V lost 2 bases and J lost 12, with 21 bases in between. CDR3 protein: CASSLGQRETERYF. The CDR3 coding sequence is TGCGCCAGCAGCTTAGGACAGCGAGAGACGGAAAGGTACTTC.

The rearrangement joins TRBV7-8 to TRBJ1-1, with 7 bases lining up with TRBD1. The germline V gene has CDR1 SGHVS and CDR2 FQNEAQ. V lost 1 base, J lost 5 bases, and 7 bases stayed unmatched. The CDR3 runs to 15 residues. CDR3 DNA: TGTGCCAGCAGCTTAGAGGAGACAGGGCAGACTGAAGCTTTCTTT. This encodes CASSLEETGQTEAFF.

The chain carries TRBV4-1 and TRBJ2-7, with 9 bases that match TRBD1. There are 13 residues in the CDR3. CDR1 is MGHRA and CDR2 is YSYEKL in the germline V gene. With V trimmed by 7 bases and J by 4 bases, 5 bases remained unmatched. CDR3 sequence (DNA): TGCGCCAGCACCGGGACAGGGTGGTACGAGCAGTACTTC. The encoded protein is CASTGTGWYEQYF.

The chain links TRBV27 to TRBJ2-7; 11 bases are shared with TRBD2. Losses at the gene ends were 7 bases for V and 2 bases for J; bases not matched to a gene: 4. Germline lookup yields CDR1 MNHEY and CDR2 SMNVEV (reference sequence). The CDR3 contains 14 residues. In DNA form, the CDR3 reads TGTGCCAGCACCTTGACTAGCGGGGCCTACGAGCAGTACTTC. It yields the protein CASTLTSGAYEQYF.

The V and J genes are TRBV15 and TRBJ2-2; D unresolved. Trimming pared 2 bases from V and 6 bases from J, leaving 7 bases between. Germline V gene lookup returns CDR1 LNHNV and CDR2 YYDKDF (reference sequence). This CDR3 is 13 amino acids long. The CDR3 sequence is CATSRTASGELFF. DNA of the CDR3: TGTGCCACCAGCAGAACTGCCTCCGGGGAGCTGTTTTTT.

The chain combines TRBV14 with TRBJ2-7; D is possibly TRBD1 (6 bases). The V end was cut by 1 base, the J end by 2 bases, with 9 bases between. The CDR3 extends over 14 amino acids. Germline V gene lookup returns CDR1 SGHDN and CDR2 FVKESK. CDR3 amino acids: CASSQGRGTYEQYF. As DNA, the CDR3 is TGTGCCAGCAGCCAAGGCAGGGGTACCTACGAGCAGTACTTC.

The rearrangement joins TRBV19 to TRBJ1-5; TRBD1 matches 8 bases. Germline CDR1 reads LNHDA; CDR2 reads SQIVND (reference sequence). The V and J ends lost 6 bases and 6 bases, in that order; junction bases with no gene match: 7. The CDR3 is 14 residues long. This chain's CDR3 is CASRQTGVGQPQHF. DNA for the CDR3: TGTGCCAGTAGACAGACAGGGGTCGGTCAGCCCCAGCATTTT.

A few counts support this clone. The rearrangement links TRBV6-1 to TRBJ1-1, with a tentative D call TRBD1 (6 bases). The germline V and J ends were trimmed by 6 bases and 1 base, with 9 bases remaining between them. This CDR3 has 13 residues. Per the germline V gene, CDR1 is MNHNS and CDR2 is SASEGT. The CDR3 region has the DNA TGTGCCAGCAGGAAGACAGGGAACACTGAAGCTTTCTTT. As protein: CASRKTGNTEAFF.

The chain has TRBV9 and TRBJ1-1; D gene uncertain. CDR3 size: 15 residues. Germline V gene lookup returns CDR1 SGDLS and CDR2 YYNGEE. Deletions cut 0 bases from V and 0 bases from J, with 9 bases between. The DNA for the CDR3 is TGTGCCAGCAGCGTAGGCCGCCACATGAACACTGAAGCTTTCTTT. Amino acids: CASSVGRHMNTEAFF.